Each of the 2 T cell receptor beta chains below was sequenced from the same sample in a study of tumor-infiltrating lymphocytes in primary liver carcinoma. The source of the blood RNA was unsorted whole blood, and germline DNA was extracted as well. The authors made TCR beta cDNA from around 500 ng total RNA with a constant-region primer. Amplification in three nested multiplex PCR rounds with slightly modified ARM-PCR gave rise to TCR beta libraries. Two initial PCR rounds of roughly 10 cycles each paired TRBV1-TRBV30 forward primers with a C-beta reverse primer. TCRdb redid the calling of the multiplex PCR reads with MiXCR, one entry per CDR3 protein. The sample holds about 320,000 distinct CDR3 sequences, approximately 65% seen once. Specimen: peripheral blood. The receptors derive from a man between 35 and 55 years old with primary liver carcinoma and hepatitis B virus infection.

To note about this clonotype: A single base separates this from a much larger clone, so it may be a read error. This chain joins TRBV11-2 and TRBJ2-1, with D perhaps matching TRBD2 (6 bases). The CDR3 loop spans 13 amino acids. V gave up 5 bases and J gave up 9 bases, with 14 bases separating them. Germline loops: CDR1 SGHAT, CDR2 FQNNGV. CDR3 amino acids: CASSRPTGVEQFF. The CDR3 nucleotides read TGTGCCAGCAGCCGCCCAACGGGAGTTGAGCAGTTCTTC.

As concerns this clonotype: Possible read error: a much larger clone is one base away. The chain is built from TRBV12-3 or TRBV12-4 and TRBJ2-7; possibly TRBD2 for D (5 bases). The V end was cut by 8 bases, the J end by 0 bases, with 17 bases between. The CDR3 runs 15 residues. In DNA, the CDR3 is TGTGCCAGCTCCTCAGGTCCCGGGGACTCCTACGAGCAGTACTTC. Residues: CASSSGPGDSYEQYF.